Listed below are T cell receptor beta chains from one sample, sequenced in a study of PD-1 blockade in classical Hodgkin lymphoma. Profiled with immunoSEQ multiplex PCR; TCRdb holds only in-frame clones, not every one. The table lists 34,000 or so clones, roughly nine tenths of them singletons. The sample was CD4+ T cells from blood, taken before the fourth cycle of nivolumab. Receptor source: a human donor with classical Hodgkin lymphoma. Each CDR3 is given with its conserved first and last residue. D genes are given only for firm matches. The size field is filled for only some rows; it gives once, few, many or a size class.

clone_size: once
j_call: TRBJ2-7
v_call: TRBV27
d_call: -
cdr3_nt: TGTGCCAGCAGTTTCCTACCGGACTCGCCCTCCTACGAGCAGTACTTC
cdr3_aa: CASSFLPDSPSYEQYF

clone_size: -
j_call: TRBJ2-2
v_call: TRBV4-1
d_call: -
cdr3_nt: TGCGCCAGCAGGCGCCCGGGGCAGGGCAACACCGGGGAGCTGTTTTTT
cdr3_aa: CASRRPGQGNTGELFF

clone_size: once
j_call: TRBJ2-2
v_call: TRBV5-4
d_call: -
cdr3_nt: TGTGCCAGCAGCTTGGGGTTGGACACCGGGGAGCTGTTTTTT
cdr3_aa: CASSLGLDTGELFF

clone_size: -
j_call: TRBJ1-2
v_call: TRBV28
d_call: TRBD1
cdr3_nt: TGTGCCAGCAGTGGCGGGACAGGGCATATCTATGGCTACACCTTC
cdr3_aa: CASSGGTGHIYGYTF

clone_size: -
j_call: TRBJ2-5
v_call: TRBV7-8
d_call: -
cdr3_nt: TGTGCCAGCAGCTTAACGCAAGAGACCCAGTACTTC
cdr3_aa: CASSLTQETQYF

clone_size: -
j_call: TRBJ2-4
v_call: TRBV21-1
d_call: -
cdr3_nt: TGTGCCAGCAGCAAAGGGGATCAGGTTCCCAAAAACATTCAGTACTTC
cdr3_aa: CASSKGDQVPKNIQYF

clone_size: -
j_call: TRBJ2-1
v_call: TRBV28
d_call: TRBD2
cdr3_nt: TGTGCCAGCAGATCCCCGGGACTAGGCTCCTACAATGAGCAGTTCTTC
cdr3_aa: CASRSPGLGSYNEQFF

clone_size: -
j_call: TRBJ1-2
v_call: TRBV19
d_call: -
cdr3_nt: TGTGCCAGTAGTAGGGATCCGGGAGGAGGCTATGGCTACACCTTC
cdr3_aa: CASSRDPGGGYGYTF

clone_size: -
j_call: TRBJ2-1
v_call: TRBV18
d_call: -
cdr3_nt: TGTGCCAGCTCAATGATAGGAACGAATGAGCAGTTCTTC
cdr3_aa: CASSMIGTNEQFF

clone_size: -
j_call: TRBJ1-3
v_call: TRBV10-3
d_call: TRBD1
cdr3_nt: TGTGCCATCAGTGAGGAGGACAGGATGTATGGGTTATGGTCTGGAAACACCATATATTTT
cdr3_aa: CAISEEDRMYGLWSGNTIYF

clone_size: -
j_call: TRBJ2-3
v_call: TRBV30
d_call: -
cdr3_nt: TGTGCCTGGAGTCAAAGGGGCCGGGATACGCAGTATTTT
cdr3_aa: CAWSQRGRDTQYF

clone_size: few
j_call: TRBJ2-6
v_call: TRBV7-7
d_call: -
cdr3_nt: TGTGCCAGCAGCTCAGGAGCTGGGGCCAACGTCCTGACTTTC
cdr3_aa: CASSSGAGANVLTF

clone_size: -
j_call: TRBJ2-7
v_call: TRBV10-2
d_call: TRBD2
cdr3_nt: TGCGCCAGCAGTGAGCTGGGACTAGCGGGATCACGGCAGTACTTC
cdr3_aa: CASSELGLAGSRQYF

clone_size: -
j_call: TRBJ2-1
v_call: TRBV5-5
d_call: TRBD2
cdr3_nt: TGTGCCAGCAGCACCTACGGGACTAGCGGGAGAGATGAGCAGTTCTTC
cdr3_aa: CASSTYGTSGRDEQFF

clone_size: few
j_call: TRBJ1-1
v_call: TRBV7-9
d_call: -
cdr3_nt: TGTGCCAGCAGCTTGACCGGTGGGCAAGCTTTCTTT
cdr3_aa: CASSLTGGQAFF

clone_size: -
j_call: TRBJ2-7
v_call: TRBV7-6
d_call: -
cdr3_nt: TGTGCCAGCAGCTTATCAGGGCTCCCCTACGAGCAGTACTTC
cdr3_aa: CASSLSGLPYEQYF

clone_size: -
j_call: TRBJ2-3
v_call: TRBV5-1
d_call: TRBD2
cdr3_nt: TGCGCCAGCAGCTACATATCCGGGACTAGCGGCACAGATACGCAGTATTTT
cdr3_aa: CASSYISGTSGTDTQYF

clone_size: -
j_call: TRBJ1-4
v_call: TRBV6-1
d_call: -
cdr3_nt: TGTGCCAGCAGTGGACCCTCGAGAGGGGATTGGGCAACTAATGAAAAACTGTTTTTT
cdr3_aa: CASSGPSRGDWATNEKLFF

clone_size: -
j_call: TRBJ2-5
v_call: TRBV19
d_call: -
cdr3_nt: TGTGCCAGTACCGGGACTGAAAAAGAGACCCAGTACTTC
cdr3_aa: CASTGTEKETQYF

clone_size: -
j_call: TRBJ2-3
v_call: TRBV7-7
d_call: TRBD2
cdr3_nt: TGTGCTAGCAGCTTAGATCCGCCGGGACTAGCGGGTTCAAAGGCAGATACGCAGTATTTT
cdr3_aa: CASSLDPPGLAGSKADTQYF

clone_size: -
j_call: TRBJ1-2
v_call: TRBV6-5
d_call: -
cdr3_nt: TGTGCCAGCAGAGTCGACCCCCTATCAGACTACACCTTC
cdr3_aa: CASRVDPLSDYTF

clone_size: once
j_call: TRBJ2-1
v_call: TRBV30
d_call: TRBD1
cdr3_nt: TGTGCCTGGAGTGTAAGTCGGGCGGGACAGGGTCTTTCCAATGAGCAGTTCTTC
cdr3_aa: CAWSVSRAGQGLSNEQFF

clone_size: -
j_call: TRBJ1-3
v_call: TRBV5-1
d_call: -
cdr3_nt: TGCGCCAGCAGCCGGACGGGACTCTCTGGAAACACCATATATTTT
cdr3_aa: CASSRTGLSGNTIYF

clone_size: few
j_call: TRBJ1-4
v_call: TRBV19
d_call: TRBD1
cdr3_nt: TGTGCCAGTAGTACGCCAGGACAGGGAATAACTAATGAAAAACTGTTTTTT
cdr3_aa: CASSTPGQGITNEKLFF

clone_size: -
j_call: TRBJ1-6
v_call: TRBV30
d_call: -
cdr3_nt: TGTGCCTGGATGCAGAGCTCCTATAATTCACCCCTCCACTTT
cdr3_aa: CAWMQSSYNSPLHF

clone_size: -
j_call: TRBJ1-5
v_call: TRBV27
d_call: TRBD1
cdr3_nt: TGTGCCAGCAGTTTAAAAGGACAGGCCCGCAATCAGCCCCAGCATTTT
cdr3_aa: CASSLKGQARNQPQHF

clone_size: few
j_call: TRBJ1-2
v_call: TRBV5-1
d_call: -
cdr3_nt: TGCGCCAGCAGCCGGGACGGAACGAAGATCTATGGCTACACCTTC
cdr3_aa: CASSRDGTKIYGYTF

clone_size: once
j_call: TRBJ2-2
v_call: TRBV29-1
d_call: -
cdr3_nt: TGCAGCGTTGACCCCGGCGGAGCGAACACCGGGGAGCTGTTTTTT
cdr3_aa: CSVDPGGANTGELFF

clone_size: -
j_call: TRBJ1-1
v_call: TRBV11-1
d_call: -
cdr3_nt: TGTGCCAGCAGCAAAGGAGGGGAGGGGGGCCTTGAAGCTTTCTTT
cdr3_aa: CASSKGGEGGLEAFF

clone_size: few
j_call: TRBJ2-7
v_call: TRBV9
d_call: TRBD2
cdr3_nt: TGTGCCAGCAGCTTGGGGACTAGCGGGATCTACGAGCAGTACTTC
cdr3_aa: CASSLGTSGIYEQYF

clone_size: -
j_call: TRBJ2-1
v_call: TRBV11-3
d_call: -
cdr3_nt: TGTGCCAGCAGCCCGGGTCGAAATGAGCAGTTCTTC
cdr3_aa: CASSPGRNEQFF

clone_size: -
j_call: TRBJ1-2
v_call: TRBV28
d_call: TRBD1
cdr3_nt: TGTGCCAGCACCGAGACAGGGTCTAACTATGGCTACACCTTC
cdr3_aa: CASTETGSNYGYTF

clone_size: -
j_call: TRBJ2-1
v_call: TRBV7-2
d_call: TRBD1
cdr3_nt: TGTGCCAGCAGCTTGTTGCGAGGACAGGGCCCCTACAATGAGCAGTTCTTC
cdr3_aa: CASSLLRGQGPYNEQFF

clone_size: once
j_call: TRBJ1-1
v_call: TRBV14
d_call: -
cdr3_nt: TGTGCCAGCAGCCAAGTCGGGTGGGCCACTGAAGCTTTCTTT
cdr3_aa: CASSQVGWATEAFF

clone_size: once
j_call: TRBJ2-4
v_call: TRBV11-2
d_call: TRBD1
cdr3_nt: TGTGCCAGCAGCTTCCCCATCGGACAGGGGGCCAAAAACATTCAGTACTTC
cdr3_aa: CASSFPIGQGAKNIQYF

clone_size: -
j_call: TRBJ2-3
v_call: TRBV29-1
d_call: -
cdr3_nt: TGCAGCGTCGGAGTCTATACAGATACGCAGTATTTT
cdr3_aa: CSVGVYTDTQYF

clone_size: -
j_call: TRBJ2-6
v_call: TRBV30
d_call: -
cdr3_nt: TGTGCCTGGAGTGTTCGATCAGGACCTGCTGGGGCCAACGTCCTGACTTTC
cdr3_aa: CAWSVRSGPAGANVLTF

clone_size: -
j_call: TRBJ2-7
v_call: TRBV11-2
d_call: -
cdr3_nt: TGTGCCAGCAGCTCCTTAAGAACGGGACGGCGATCGTCCCACGAGCAGTACTTC
cdr3_aa: CASSSLRTGRRSSHEQYF

clone_size: -
j_call: TRBJ1-1
v_call: TRBV6-5
d_call: -
cdr3_nt: TGTGCCAGCCTTGGGCGGGCTGAAGCTTTCTTT
cdr3_aa: CASLGRAEAFF

clone_size: -
j_call: TRBJ1-1
v_call: TRBV29-1
d_call: -
cdr3_nt: TGCAGCGGCTCATTCGGCTCGGGCGCTGAAGCTTTCTTT
cdr3_aa: CSGSFGSGAEAFF

clone_size: -
j_call: TRBJ1-6
v_call: TRBV5-6
d_call: -
cdr3_nt: TGTGCCAGCAGCCTGGCGGGGGATAATTCACCCCTCCACTTT
cdr3_aa: CASSLAGDNSPLHF

clone_size: -
j_call: TRBJ2-3
v_call: TRBV6-5
d_call: -
cdr3_nt: TGTGCCAGCAGCGGGAGTCAGAGTGCGGGCGATACGCAGTATTTT
cdr3_aa: CASSGSQSAGDTQYF

clone_size: -
j_call: TRBJ1-4
v_call: TRBV6-5
d_call: -
cdr3_nt: TGTGCCAGCAGTTACAGGCCTCGTGAGGAAAAACTGTTTTTT
cdr3_aa: CASSYRPREEKLFF

clone_size: -
j_call: TRBJ2-1
v_call: TRBV14
d_call: -
cdr3_nt: TGTGCCAGCAGCCTAAACTACTCGAGGGTTACTGAGCAGTTCTTC
cdr3_aa: CASSLNYSRVTEQFF

clone_size: -
j_call: TRBJ1-4
v_call: TRBV28
d_call: -
cdr3_nt: TGTGCCAGCAGTGTAGCGTCTCGGGGGGAAAAACTGTTTTTT
cdr3_aa: CASSVASRGEKLFF

clone_size: -
j_call: TRBJ1-1
v_call: TRBV10-3
d_call: TRBD1
cdr3_nt: TGTGCCATTCATCCGGGTTTAGGGGGCTTGAACACTGAAGCTTTCTTT
cdr3_aa: CAIHPGLGGLNTEAFF

clone_size: once
j_call: TRBJ1-4
v_call: TRBV6-5
d_call: -
cdr3_nt: TGTGCCAGCAGTTACTCTATGGGGGGAAATGAAAAACTGTTTTTT
cdr3_aa: CASSYSMGGNEKLFF

clone_size: -
j_call: TRBJ2-7
v_call: TRBV9
d_call: -
cdr3_nt: TGTGCCAGCAGCGAAACAGGTTCCTACGAGCAGTACTTC
cdr3_aa: CASSETGSYEQYF

clone_size: -
j_call: TRBJ2-7
v_call: TRBV6-1
d_call: -
cdr3_nt: TGTGCCAGCAGTGCTTCCGGGACCTTCGGACAGTACTTC
cdr3_aa: CASSASGTFGQYF

clone_size: -
j_call: TRBJ2-7
v_call: TRBV28
d_call: TRBD2
cdr3_nt: TGTGCCAGCAGTTTACCCAGACTAGCGGGAGGCAGTCTGCCGTACTACGAGCAGTACTTC
cdr3_aa: CASSLPRLAGGSLPYYEQYF

clone_size: -
j_call: TRBJ2-7
v_call: TRBV19
d_call: -
cdr3_nt: TGTGCCATCATGGGAGGGGGCGGTTGCTACGAGCAGTACTTC
cdr3_aa: CAIMGGGGCYEQYF